The next 10 T cell receptor beta chains were all read from a single sample in a study of T cells in Graves' hyperthyroidism and ophthalmopathy. RNA transcripts yielded amplified TCR beta CDR3 regions. During a first-round RT-PCR of the TCR CDR3, the HTBI primer set was used. TCRdb itself ran the multiplex PCR reads through MiXCR, one entry per CDR3 protein. This sample yields more than 500,000 distinct CDR3 sequences, of which about 16% are seen a single time; about 29% belongs to the top ten. The sequenced sample was blood. These receptors originate from a woman aged 25 to 39 with Graves' ophthalmopathy.

This clonotype was found many times. At one boundary the junction diverges from the germline segment, which might be a read error. The V call is TRBV28, the J call TRBJ2-2, with D perhaps matching TRBD2 (5 bases). Germline assignment: CDR1 MDHEN and CDR2 SYDVKM. The CDR3 runs to 17 residues. DNA for the CDR3: TGTGCCAGCAGTTTTATCGGAGCTAGCCTTAACATCGGGGAGCTGTTTTTT. It translates to CASSFIGASLNIGELFF.

The chain joins TRBV6-1 to TRBJ1-1; 7 nucleotides match TRBD1. The CDR3 has 16 amino acids. Germline V gene data show CDR1 as MNHNS and CDR2 as SASEGT. J gave up 0 bases and V 4 bases, and 8 bases lay outside the gene matches. CDR3 bases: TGTGCCAGCAGTGTTCGACAGGGTTGGATGAACACTGAAGCTTTCTTT. Translating it yields CASSVRQGWMNTEAFF.

The chain couples TRBV28 to TRBJ2-1; TRBD2 aligns across 8 bases. This CDR3 region has 15 residues. The V gene end was trimmed by 7 bases and the J gene end by 9 bases; junction bases not matched to a gene: 14. Germline values: CDR1 MDHEN, CDR2 SYDVKM. The CDR3 spells CASNSAGGEDGEQFF. The CDR3 bases are TGTGCCAGCAACTCCGCGGGGGGAGAGGACGGTGAGCAGTTCTTC.

The chain is built from TRBV15 and TRBJ2-3; tentatively, D is TRBD2 (5 bases). This CDR3 is built from 15 residues. The V end was cut by 2 bases, the J end by 5 bases, with 14 bases between. CDR1 is LNHNV and CDR2 is YYDKDF in the germline V gene (reference sequence). CDR3 sequence reads: CATSRHQSGEDTQYF. CDR3 nucleotide sequence: TGTGCCACCAGCAGACATCAAAGCGGCGAAGATACGCAGTATTTT.

Many counts were recorded for this clonotype. The rearrangement uses TRBV7-3 and TRBJ2-5, with D unclear. The CDR3 length is 15 residues. CDR1 is SGHTA and CDR2 is FQGTGA in the germline V gene. With 0 bases removed from V and 1 base from J, the gap between germline ends came to 9 bases. The CDR3 sequence: CASSLTHVPQETQYF. The DNA for the CDR3 is TGTGCCAGCAGCTTAACCCACGTTCCCCAAGAGACCCAGTACTTC.

This clonotype has only a few counts. The chain recombines TRBV7-2 with TRBJ1-4, with D possibly TRBD1 on 6 matching bases. With 5 bases removed from V and 4 bases from J, the gap between germline ends came to 11 bases. The CDR3 runs to 14 residues. Germline CDR1 reads SGHTA; CDR2 reads FQGNSA. The DNA of the CDR3 is TGTGCCAGCAGCCCGGGACACTTTAATGAAAAACTGTTTTTT. This codes for CASSPGHFNEKLFF.

Only a few counts were recorded for this clonotype. The genes are TRBV12-3 or TRBV12-4 and TRBJ1-1; weak D call: TRBD1 (5 bases). The V end was cut by 5 bases, the J end by 5 bases, with 15 bases between. This CDR3 spans 14 amino acids. CDR3 amino acids: CASSGRDRRTEAFF. CDR3 DNA: TGTGCCAGCAGTGGCCGGGACCGTCGGACTGAAGCTTTCTTT.

At least ten counts were recorded for this clonotype. This chain uses TRBV28 with TRBJ2-7; 9 bases align to TRBD2. From germline, CDR1 is MDHEN and CDR2 SYDVKM. After removal of 2 bases from V and 3 bases from J, the junction contained 11 bases not matched to a gene. This CDR3 region has 17 residues. DNA for the CDR3: TGTGCCAGCAGTTTAGGGCGGGAGGGGTTCTCTGGCTACGAGCAGTACTTC. Its protein product is CASSLGREGFSGYEQYF.

This clonotype appeared many times. The V gene is TRBV6-2 or TRBV6-3, the J gene TRBJ2-3, with 7 bases matching TRBD2. This CDR3 has 16 residues. The V gene end was trimmed by 10 bases and the J gene end by 2 bases; junction bases not matched to a gene: 15. CDR1 is MNHEY, CDR2 SVGEGT, per germline. CDR3 residues: CATTRLGGGYTDTQYF. The CDR3 nucleotides are TGTGCCACCACCCGACTCGGGGGAGGGTACACAGATACGCAGTATTTT.

This clonotype came up many times. The chain links TRBV28 to TRBJ1-1; 9 bases agree with TRBD1. The CDR3 spans 19 residues. J gave up 1 base and V 5 bases, and 17 bases lay outside the gene matches. CDR1 is MDHEN and CDR2 is SYDVKM in the germline V gene. The CDR3 sequence: CASSPTLGSGQGGNTEAFF. The CDR3, as DNA: TGTGCCAGCAGTCCAACTCTCGGATCGGGACAGGGTGGGAACACTGAAGCTTTCTTT.